The source of this TCR beta chain is a study of low-dose radiotherapy and immunotherapy resistance in tumors. Looked up from germline, CDR1 is SGHRS and CDR2 is YFSETQ. Trimming took off 5 bases at V and 6 bases at J, with 16 bases between the two ends. The CDR3 is 14 amino acids. cDNA synthesis used a TRAV/TRBV-specific primer set for both chains. TCR amplification used roughly 18 PCR cycles, a constant-region primer and a V-primer adapter. The mRNA that was isolated underwent amplification by in vitro transcription. TCRdb reprocessed the reads via MiXCR and lists one record per CDR3 protein. This sample has 50,000 or so distinct CDR3 sequences, with roughly 23% found just once. Time point: after trial treatment. Indicated treatment: LDRT plus nivolumab, ipilimumab, low-dose cyclophosphamide and aspirin (RACIN trial). The treatment that donors received included nivolumab, ipilimumab, aspirin, low-dose cyclophosphamide and low-dose radiotherapy.

The specimen was PBMCs, collected after low-dose radiotherapy plus immunotherapy. The TCR was taken from a male donor with prostate cancer. The rearrangement links TRBV5-1 to TRBJ2-3, with D possibly being TRBD2 (7 bases). The DNA of the CDR3 is TGCGCCAGCAGGGGGGGGGCCAGTTCTGATACGCAGTATTTT. It translates to CASRGGASSDTQYF.